The source of this T cell receptor (beta chain) is a study of CD8 T cells in Susac syndrome. Overall study findings and caveats: The study admitted that it had a relatively small number of individuals in its TCR sequencing and HLA analysis.

About this clonotype itself: Its matching antigen is unknown.

An amount of RNA that ranged from roughly 0.45 to 1 ug was reverse transcribed with random hexamers. A multiplex approach, immunoSEQ multiplex PCR, amplified TCR beta CDR3 across 54 Vbeta and 13 Jbeta. TCRdb processed the immunoSEQ multiplex PCR reads anew with MiXCR; each CDR3 protein has one entry. The sample shows fewer than 350,000 distinct CDR3 sequences, around 91% of them seen only once. CDR1 and CDR2 from the germline V gene are LNHNV and YYDKDF (reference sequence). The germline V and J ends were trimmed by 0 bases and 9 bases, with 17 bases remaining between them. This CDR3 region has 15 residues.

The chain uses TRBV15 and TRBJ2-5; TRBD1 or TRBD2 may be the D gene (6 bases each). The source is a human donor with multiple sclerosis. Material: CD8+ T cells from PBMCs. This CDR3 reads CATSRDPEGGKAQYF. Written as DNA, the CDR3 is TGTGCCACCAGCAGAGATCCGGAGGGGGGTAAGGCCCAGTACTTC.